This TCR beta chain originates from a study of tumor and adjacent non-tumor tissue in lung cancer (dated by TCRdb to 2017 to 2018). Broadly, across the study: The cohort included some twelve adenocarcinoma, 2 squamous cell carcinoma and 1 small cell lung cancer patients. The roughly 15 patients were aged roughly 30 to 85 years, included ten or so men and 5 women, and had TNM stage I to III disease. Sequencing produced approximately 130 million productive TCRbeta reads in total, an average of approximately 4.2 million reads per sample. Bulk TCRbeta repertoires were compared between lung tumor tissue and matched distant non-tumor lung tissue obtained from over 13 lung cancer patients. For each patient, one tumor sample and one normal lung sample were taken, giving thirty paired specimens that underwent TCRbeta CDR3 sequencing. What the work shows at the level of the full study, not this receptor alone: Tumor tissue showed significantly greater TCR diversity (inverse Simpson) than normal lung tissue (approximately 430 vs 150, P = 0.0075, Mann-Whitney U test). Peripheral blood was not sequenced, so blood TCRbeta repertoires were not examined in the lung cancer patients of the study. TCR diversity was significantly higher in younger patients, and higher tumor TCR diversity was associated with shorter overall and disease-free survival. In normal lung, the top 100 clones accounted for a significantly larger cumulative share of the repertoire than in tumor tissue. The sequencing platform is not named in the methods, and unique molecular identifiers are not mentioned. With only about 16 patients in the cohort, the authors noted that larger samples and more detailed clinical data are needed.

To prepare the library, multiplex PCR was applied. Sequenced on an Illumina HiSeq 2500. TCRbeta libraries were built by three rounds of nested PCR using primers (Table S4), following protocols modified from ARM-PCR. Before sequencing, PCR products of 200-500 bp were excised from the gel and purified with the QIAquick gel extraction kit. The paper's data handling went like this. Trimmomatic was used to clean the reads, FLASH was used to merge the reads into complete CDR3 sequences, and MiTCR was used to assign the reads to V(D)J germline segments. Clonal diversity was computed as the inverse Simpson's index with VDJtools. In-frame sequences without a premature stop codon were defined as productive reads. TCRdb handled the public reads itself, with Q25 trimming in fastp and clone calling in MiXCR, and kept productive beta chains. Duplicate CDR3 protein sequences are folded into a single record with the most common DNA and genes. TCRdb's processing, not the authors' own work, is the source of the V and J calls. For this sample there are approximately 90,000 distinct CDR3 sequences; more than 75% appear just once. 20% to 25% of the sample rests with the top ten.

RNA was isolated from bulk unsorted tissue, and RNA quality was assessed with a NanoDrop ND-1000 and an Agilent 2100. For the normal lung samples, distant non-tumor tissue was collected more than 3 cm away from the tumor edge. The donors were newly diagnosed lung cancer patients admitted for thoracic surgery in China from August to November 2014 who had not received prior chemotherapy. Patients who had received previous radiotherapy or chemotherapy, or who had another concurrent cancer, were excluded from the study. Surgical tissue pieces of about 1-2.3 cm3 were preserved in RNAlater solution and stored at -80 °C until use. Of note for this clonotype: Its antigen has not been determined. No clone much larger than this one lies a single base away; base qualities are absent.

Reading the germline V gene (reference sequence) gives CDR1 SEHNR and CDR2 FQNEAQ. The V end loses 5 bases and the J end loses 6 bases, and a stretch of 21 bases separates them. The cysteine opens and the phenylalanine closes a CDR3 of 16 amino acids. CDR3 DNA is the only sequence kept; it has 48 bases, read in frame from the first base. This receptor was identified in a woman in her forties or fifties with non-small cell lung cancer. The V and J genes are TRBV7-9 and TRBJ2-3; the D segment could be TRBD1, given 6 matching bases. Sequencing input: distant non-tumor lung tissue. The CDR3 protein sequence reads: CASSRPDRPTTDTQYF. The sequence in DNA is TGTGCCAGCAGCCGTCCGGACAGACCCACCACGGATACGCAGTATTTT.